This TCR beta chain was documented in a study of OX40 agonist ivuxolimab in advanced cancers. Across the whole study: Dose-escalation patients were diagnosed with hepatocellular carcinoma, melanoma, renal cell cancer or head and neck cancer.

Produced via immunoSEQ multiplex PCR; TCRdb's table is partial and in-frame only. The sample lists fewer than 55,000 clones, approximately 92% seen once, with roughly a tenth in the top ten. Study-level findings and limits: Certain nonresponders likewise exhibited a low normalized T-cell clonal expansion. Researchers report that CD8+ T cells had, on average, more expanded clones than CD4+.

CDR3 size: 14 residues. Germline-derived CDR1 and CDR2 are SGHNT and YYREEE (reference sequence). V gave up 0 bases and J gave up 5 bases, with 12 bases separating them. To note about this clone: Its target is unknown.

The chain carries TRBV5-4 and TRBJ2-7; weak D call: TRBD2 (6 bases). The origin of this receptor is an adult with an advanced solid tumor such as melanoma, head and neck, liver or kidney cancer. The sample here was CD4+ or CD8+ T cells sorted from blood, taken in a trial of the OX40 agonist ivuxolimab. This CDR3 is CASSLEGGPHEQYF. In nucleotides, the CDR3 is TGTGCCAGCAGCTTGGAAGGAGGGCCCCACGAGCAGTACTTC.